Below, one T cell receptor (beta chain) is given with its context. As processed by the authors: Using reference gene primer amplification, nucleated cell counts were estimated. The table came from immunoSEQ multiplex PCR; TCRdb's copy has only in-frame clones and leaves some out. The DNA gave D and trimming, while V, J and clone size come from that table. The sample has fewer than 80,000 clones; 80% to 95% are singletons. This sample stems from a study of blood T cell repertoires in COVID-19. Study-level information: Donors in the United States, Italy and Spain gave samples during acute or convalescent COVID-19. Sources were T cells, B-cell-depleted T cells, or PBMCs; the material itself was cDNA or gDNA.

The CDR3 runs to 11 residues. The germline V and J ends were trimmed by 5 bases and 5 bases, with 5 bases remaining between them. In germline, CDR1 is SEHNR, CDR2 FQNEAQ (reference sequence). The rearrangement uses TRBV7-9 and TRBJ2-3; maybe TRBD2 (5 bases). The sequenced sample was peripheral blood. This clonotype was sampled from a human donor in a cohort sampled during active COVID-19. Here the CDR3 reads CASSEGDTQYF. DNA for the CDR3: TGTGCCAGCAGCGAGGGAGATACGCAGTATTTT.